A single sample is the source of the 20 T cell receptor beta chains below, sequenced in a study of T cell responses to AZD1222 COVID-19 vaccine. Data came from immunoSEQ multiplex PCR; TCRdb stores just in-frame clones and leaves some out. The data contain around 80,000 clones, approximately 83% of them seen just once; the ten biggest clones take up more than 9%. Sequencing used peripheral blood, obtained 28 days after the second AZD1222 dose. The receptors stem from an adult who received the AZD1222 COVID-19 vaccine.

The chain has TRBV11-2 and TRBJ2-1; D is perhaps TRBD1 (5 bases). This CDR3 contains 11 residues. V was shortened by 8 bases and J by 7 bases, with 9 bases between the two germline ends. Germline loops: CDR1 SGHAT, CDR2 FQNNGV. DNA of the CDR3: TGTGCCAGCCAACAGGAAAATGAGCAGTTCTTC. Its protein product is CASQQENEQFF.

Concerning this clone: Distinct nucleotide sequences in the sample also encode this CDR3. This chain joins TRBV27 and TRBJ1-5; D gene ambiguous. V lost 0 bases to trimming and J lost 1 base, with 4 bases between them. CDR1 is MNHEY and CDR2 is SMNVEV in the germline V gene (reference sequence). This CDR3 contains 14 residues. As DNA, the CDR3 is TGTGCCAGCAGTTTATCAGGAAGCAATCAGCCCCAGCATTTT. It specifies CASSLSGSNQPQHF.

The chain carries TRBV21-1 and TRBJ2-7; the table's D call, TRBD2, has no DNA check behind it. TRBV21-1 is deemed a pseudogene. This CDR3 comprises 13 residues. Written as DNA, the CDR3 is TGTGCCAGCCGGGCGGGGGGGCCCTACGAGCAGTACTTC. It specifies CASRAGGPYEQYF.

The chain couples TRBV2 to TRBJ2-7; D uncertain. Trimming left V 5 bases short and J 1 base short, with 12 bases between. The CDR3 length is 14 residues. The V gene's germline CDR1 is SNHLY and CDR2 FYNNEI. CDR3 in DNA: TGTGCCAGCAGTTTAGAAGTAAATTCCTACGAGCAGTACTTC. This encodes CASSLEVNSYEQYF.

CDR3 residues: CASSHGVGAEKLFF. The CDR3 DNA follows: TGTGCCAGCAGCCATGGAGTCGGGGCGGAAAAACTGTTTTTT. The V and J genes are TRBV11-2 and TRBJ1-4; TRBD1 is a possible D gene (5 bases). This CDR3 has 14 residues. V was clipped by 5 bases and J by 8 bases, with 15 bases between them. Per germline, CDR1 SGHAT and CDR2 FQNNGV.

The chain couples TRBV5-1 to TRBJ1-1; D is perhaps TRBD1 (6 bases). CDR1 is SGHRS and CDR2 is YFSETQ in the germline V gene. CDR3 length equals 17 residues. V dropped 3 bases and J dropped 1 base, with 19 bases sitting between them. CDR3 region: CASSSPWEGGRNTEAFF. CDR3 sequence (DNA): TGCGCCAGCAGCTCCCCCTGGGAGGGGGGGAGGAACACTGAAGCTTTCTTT.

The CDR3 loop is CASSPGQGPTGELFF. In nucleotides, the CDR3 is TGTGCCAGCAGCCCCGGACAGGGCCCCACCGGGGAGCTGTTTTTT. The chain uses TRBV2 and TRBJ2-2; TRBD1 aligns across 8 bases. Germline CDR1 SNHLY, CDR2 FYNNEI. V trimming: 6 bases; J trimming: 4 bases; junction bases outside the gene matches: 7. The CDR3 covers 15 residues.

This chain links TRBV7-9 with TRBJ1-5; D is perhaps TRBD1 (6 bases). This CDR3 is 17 amino acids long. The germline gives CDR1 SEHNR, CDR2 FQNEAQ (reference sequence). V lost 8 bases, J lost 3 bases, and 23 bases lay in between. CDR3 loop: CASGETTGRGYNQPQHF. Here the CDR3 DNA reads TGTGCCAGCGGTGAGACGACAGGACGCGGGTACAATCAGCCCCAGCATTTT.

The chain couples TRBV2 to TRBJ2-3; 8 positions match TRBD2. The CDR3 covers 16 residues. The V gene end was trimmed by 5 bases and the J gene end by 1 base; junction bases not matched to a gene: 8. The germline CDR1 and CDR2 sequences are SNHLY and FYNNEI. The CDR3 DNA reads as TGTGCCAGCAGTTTCCCCAGAGCGGGAGGCACAGATACGCAGTATTTT. Translated: CASSFPRAGGTDTQYF.

The chain recombines TRBV19 with TRBJ1-2, with 12 bases fitting TRBD1. The CDR3 extends over 18 amino acids. The V gene's germline CDR1 is LNHDA and CDR2 SQIVND (reference sequence). V trimming: 9 bases; J trimming: 5 bases; junction bases outside the gene matches: 19. CDR3 nucleotide sequence: TGTGCCAGGGCCACCTGGGACAGGGGGCGCAAAGGGTCATATGGCTACACCTTC. Amino acid sequence: CARATWDRGRKGSYGYTF. Full variable domain (remainder filled in from reference TRBV19 and TRBJ1-2): DGGITQSPKYLFRKEGQNVTLSCEQNLNHDAMYWYRQDPGQGLRLIYYSQIVNDFQKGDIAEGYSVSREKKESFPLTVTSAQKNPTAFYLCARATWDRGRKGSYGYTFGSGTRLTVV.

The table lists this clone with a count of one. V is TRBV7-6 and J is TRBJ2-2; TRBD1 matches at 10 bases. V was pared by 5 bases and J by 3 bases, with 6 bases of the junction left unmatched. Germline V gene lookup returns CDR1 SGHVS and CDR2 FNYEAQ. The CDR3 has 16 residues. The CDR3 region is CASSIDRGPDTGELFF. The CDR3 nucleotides are TGTGCCAGCAGCATAGACAGGGGGCCCGACACCGGGGAGCTGTTTTTT.

The chain joins TRBV28 to TRBJ2-3; D is perhaps TRBD2 (7 bases). CDR3 length equals 13 residues. The V gene lost 8 bases and the J gene lost 4 bases, with 13 bases spanning the gap. Germline V gives CDR1 MDHEN, CDR2 SYDVKM. In DNA form, the CDR3 reads TGTGCCAGCGGATGGGGGGGCCCAGATACGCAGTATTTT. It specifies CASGWGGPDTQYF.

Written as DNA, the CDR3 is TGTGCCAGCAGGAACCTGCAGAGGGGCACTGAAGCTTTCTTT. Translated: CASRNLQRGTEAFF. The chain joins TRBV11-2 to TRBJ1-1, with D possibly being TRBD1 (5 bases). This CDR3 has 14 residues. Looked up from germline, CDR1 is SGHAT and CDR2 is FQNNGV. V was trimmed by 6 bases and J by 4 bases, leaving 15 bases between them.

The genes are TRBV30 and TRBJ1-5; a possible D gene is TRBD1 (6 bases). CDR3 length equals 15 residues. Trimming left V 0 bases short and J 8 bases short, with 17 bases between. CDR1 is GTSNPN, CDR2 SVGIG, per germline (reference sequence). CDR3 sequence (DNA): TGTGCCTGGAGTGTACTGTCAGGGGACGTGGAGCCCCAGCATTTT. This sequence encodes CAWSVLSGDVEPQHF.

The CDR3 here is CASTHSGTGSNQPQHF. CDR3 nucleotides: TGTGCCAGCACACACTCCGGGACAGGGAGCAATCAGCCCCAGCATTTT. This rearrangement joins TRBV28 to TRBJ1-5; 9 bases are shared with TRBD1. The CDR3 has 16 residues. In germline, CDR1 is MDHEN, CDR2 SYDVKM. J gave up 1 base and V 7 bases, and 8 bases lay outside the gene matches. Based on the CDR3 plus reference TRBV28 and TRBJ1-5, the full variable domain is DVKVTQSSRYLVKRTGEKVFLECVQDMDHENMFWYRQDPGLGLRLIYFSYDVKMKEKGDIPEGYSVSREKKERFSLILESASTNQTSMYLCASTHSGTGSNQPQHFGDGTRLSIL.

The rearrangement links TRBV12-3 or TRBV12-4 to TRBJ1-1; 7 bases agree with TRBD1. V trimming: 8 bases; J trimming: 6 bases; junction bases outside the gene matches: 9. The CDR3 sequence is 13 residues long. DNA of the CDR3: TGTGCCAGCGGCCAGGGGGGGAGGGCTGAAGCTTTCTTT. Translation: CASGQGGRAEAFF.

The chain couples TRBV30 to TRBJ1-5; no firm D call. Germline V CDR1 and CDR2: GTSNPN, SVGIG (reference sequence). The CDR3 spans 14 residues. Trimming stripped 0 bases from V and 3 bases from J, with 9 bases between. The CDR3 region has the DNA TGTGCCTGGAGTGTCTCACAGTTCAATCAGCCCCAGCATTTT. Protein product: CAWSVSQFNQPQHF.

V usage is TRBV6-5 and J usage is TRBJ1-2; the D is unclear. CDR1 is MNHEY and CDR2 is SVGAGI in the germline V gene. V lost 0 bases to trimming and J lost 2 bases, with 7 bases between them. The CDR3 sequence is 14 residues long. The CDR3 nucleotides are TGTGCCAGCAGTTACTCGAGGCGGAACTATGGCTACACCTTC. Its protein product is CASSYSRRNYGYTF.

This chain uses TRBV11-2 with TRBJ1-2; TRBD1 matches at 9 bases. The CDR3 length is 15 residues. V shed 4 bases and J 0 bases; nucleotides not matched to a gene: 3. The germline V gene has CDR1 SGHAT and CDR2 FQNNGV. Here the CDR3 reads CASSSWDRANYGYTF. DNA of the CDR3: TGTGCCAGCAGCTCATGGGACAGGGCTAACTATGGCTACACCTTC. Full variable domain (missing parts from reference TRBV11-2 and TRBJ1-2): EAGVAQSPRYKIIEKRQSVAFWCNPISGHATLYWYQQILGQGPKLLIQFQNNGVVDDSQLPKDRFSAERLKGVDSTLKIQPAKLEDSAVYLCASSSWDRANYGYTFGSGTRLTVV.

This chain joins TRBV6-4 and TRBJ2-2; 8 bases match TRBD1. The V gene end was trimmed by 4 bases and the J gene end by 6 bases; junction bases not matched to a gene: 10. The CDR3 contains 16 residues. Germline V gene lookup returns CDR1 MRHNA and CDR2 SNTAGT. The chain's CDR3 is CASSARTGNGAGELFF. CDR3 in DNA: TGTGCCAGCAGTGCGAGGACAGGGAATGGGGCCGGGGAGCTGTTTTTT.